The entry that follows covers one TCR beta chain sequence. This entry is derived from a study of shared clonotypes between healthy human individuals. Looked up from germline, CDR1 is MNHEY and CDR2 is SMNVEV (reference sequence). The CDR3 runs 13 residues. V lost 7 bases to trimming and J lost 0 bases, with 9 bases between them. Produced via immunoSEQ multiplex PCR; TCRdb's table is partial and in-frame only. The sample carries some 580,000 clones, roughly 97% recorded once. The sample consisted of naive CD4+ T cells sorted from blood. Stated subset: CD45RA+ positively selected. The sequence was collected from a young woman in good health. The chain uses TRBV27 and TRBJ1-1; D is uncertain. CDR3: CASKSLMNTEAFF. CDR3 bases: TGTGCCAGCAAATCGTTAATGAACACTGAAGCTTTCTTT.